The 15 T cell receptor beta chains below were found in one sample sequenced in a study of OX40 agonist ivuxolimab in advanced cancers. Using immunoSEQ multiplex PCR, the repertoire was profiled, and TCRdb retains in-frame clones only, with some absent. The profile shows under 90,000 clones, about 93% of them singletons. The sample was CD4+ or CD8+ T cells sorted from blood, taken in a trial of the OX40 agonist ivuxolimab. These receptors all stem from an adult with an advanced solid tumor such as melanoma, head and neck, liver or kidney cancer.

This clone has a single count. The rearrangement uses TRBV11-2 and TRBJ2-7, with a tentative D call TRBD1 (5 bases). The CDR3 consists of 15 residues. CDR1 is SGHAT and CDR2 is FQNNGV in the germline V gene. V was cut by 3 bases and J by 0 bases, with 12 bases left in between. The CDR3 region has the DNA TGTGCCAGCAGCTTGGTTAGCCAGGGCTCCTACGAGCAGTACTTC. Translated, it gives CASSLVSQGSYEQYF.

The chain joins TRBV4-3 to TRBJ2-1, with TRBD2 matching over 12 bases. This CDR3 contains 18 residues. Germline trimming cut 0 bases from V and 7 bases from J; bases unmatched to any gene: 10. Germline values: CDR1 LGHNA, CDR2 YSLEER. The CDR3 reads CASSQDGLAGGLGNEQFF. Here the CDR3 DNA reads TGCGCCAGCAGCCAAGACGGGCTAGCGGGAGGGCTGGGGAATGAGCAGTTCTTC.

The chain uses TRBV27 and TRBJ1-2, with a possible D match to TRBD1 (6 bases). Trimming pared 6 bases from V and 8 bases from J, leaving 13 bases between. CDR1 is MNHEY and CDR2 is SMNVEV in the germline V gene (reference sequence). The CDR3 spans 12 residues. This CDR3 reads CASSLGGGGYTF. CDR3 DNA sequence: TGTGCCAGCAGCCTAGGAGGGGGGGGCTACACCTTC.

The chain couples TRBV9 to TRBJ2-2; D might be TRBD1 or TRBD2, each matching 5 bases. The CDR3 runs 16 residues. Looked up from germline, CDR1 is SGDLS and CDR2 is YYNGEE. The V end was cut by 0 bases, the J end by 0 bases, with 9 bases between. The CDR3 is CASSVAGTANTGELFF. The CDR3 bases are TGTGCCAGCAGCGTAGCCGGGACGGCGAACACCGGGGAGCTGTTTTTT. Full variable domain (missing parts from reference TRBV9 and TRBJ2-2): DSGVTQTPKHLITATGQRVTLRCSPRSGDLSVYWYQQSLDQGLQFLIQYYNGEERAKGNILERFSAQQFPDLHSELNLSSLELGDSALYFCASSVAGTANTGELFFGEGSRLTVL.

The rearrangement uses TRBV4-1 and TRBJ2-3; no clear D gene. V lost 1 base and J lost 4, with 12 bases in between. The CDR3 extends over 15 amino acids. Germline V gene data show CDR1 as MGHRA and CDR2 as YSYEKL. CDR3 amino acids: CASSQGDQASDTQYF. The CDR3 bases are TGCGCCAGCAGCCAAGGCGACCAGGCCTCAGATACGCAGTATTTT.

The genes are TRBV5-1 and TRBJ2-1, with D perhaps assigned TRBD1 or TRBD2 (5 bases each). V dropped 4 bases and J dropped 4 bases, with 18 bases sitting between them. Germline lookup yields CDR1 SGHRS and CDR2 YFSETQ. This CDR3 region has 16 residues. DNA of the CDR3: TGCGCCAGCAGCGACCGGGACGGAGAGCCGTACAATGAGCAGTTCTTC. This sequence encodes CASSDRDGEPYNEQFF.

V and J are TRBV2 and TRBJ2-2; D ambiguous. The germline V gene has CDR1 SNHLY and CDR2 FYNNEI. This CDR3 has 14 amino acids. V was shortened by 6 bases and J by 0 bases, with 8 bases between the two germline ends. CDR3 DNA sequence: TGTGCCAGCAGGGTGACACCGAACACCGGGGAGCTGTTTTTT. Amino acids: CASRVTPNTGELFF.

The CDR3 coding sequence is TGTGCCAGCAGCTTAGGGGACTCCACCTACGAGCAGTACTTC. Its protein product is CASSLGDSTYEQYF. The rearrangement uses TRBV7-6 and TRBJ2-7, with D tentatively TRBD2 (6 bases). With 1 base removed from V and 2 bases from J, the gap between germline ends came to 9 bases. This CDR3 contains 14 residues. Germline assignment: CDR1 SGHVS and CDR2 FNYEAQ. The full variable domain, rest sourced from reference TRBV7-6 and TRBJ2-7, is GAGVSQSPRYKVTKRGQDVALRCDPISGHVSLYWYRQALGQGPEFLTYFNYEAQQDKSGLPNDRFSAERPEGSISTLTIQRTEQRDSAMYRCASSLGDSTYEQYFGPGTRLTVT.

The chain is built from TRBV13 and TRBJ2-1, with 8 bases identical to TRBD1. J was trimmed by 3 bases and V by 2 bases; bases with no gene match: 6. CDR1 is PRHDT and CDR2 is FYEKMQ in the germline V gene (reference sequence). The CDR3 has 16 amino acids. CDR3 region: CASSLSGQGIYNEQFF. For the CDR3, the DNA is TGTGCCAGCAGCTTATCCGGACAGGGTATCTACAATGAGCAGTTCTTC.

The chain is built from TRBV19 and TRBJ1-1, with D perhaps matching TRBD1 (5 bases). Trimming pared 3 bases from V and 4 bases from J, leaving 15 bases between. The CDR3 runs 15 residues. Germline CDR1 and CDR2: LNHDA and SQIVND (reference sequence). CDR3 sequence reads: CASSIGAGSGTEAFF. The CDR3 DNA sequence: TGTGCCAGTAGTATTGGGGCAGGGTCGGGCACTGAAGCTTTCTTT.

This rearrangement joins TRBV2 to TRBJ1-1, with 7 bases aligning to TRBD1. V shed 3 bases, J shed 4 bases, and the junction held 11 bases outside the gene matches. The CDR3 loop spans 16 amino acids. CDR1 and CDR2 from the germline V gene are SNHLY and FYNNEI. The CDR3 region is CASSDDRVGTSTEAFF. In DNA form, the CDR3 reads TGTGCCAGCAGTGACGACAGGGTGGGGACTAGCACTGAAGCTTTCTTT.

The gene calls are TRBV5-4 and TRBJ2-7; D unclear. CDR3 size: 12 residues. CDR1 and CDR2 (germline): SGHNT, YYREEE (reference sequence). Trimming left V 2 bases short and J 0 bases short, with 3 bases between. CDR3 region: CASSLLSYEQYF. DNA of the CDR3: TGTGCCAGCAGCTTACTCTCCTACGAGCAGTACTTC.

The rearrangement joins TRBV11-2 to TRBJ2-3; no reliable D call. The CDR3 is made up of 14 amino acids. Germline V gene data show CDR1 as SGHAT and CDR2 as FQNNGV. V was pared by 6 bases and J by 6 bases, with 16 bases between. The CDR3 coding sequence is TGTGCCAGCAGTTTGGGCCCCAGTGGGGATACGCAGTATTTT. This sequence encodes CASSLGPSGDTQYF.

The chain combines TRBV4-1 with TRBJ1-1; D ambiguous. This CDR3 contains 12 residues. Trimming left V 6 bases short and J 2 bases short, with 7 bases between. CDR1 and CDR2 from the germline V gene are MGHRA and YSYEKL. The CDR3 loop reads CASRLSNTEAFF. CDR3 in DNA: TGCGCCAGCAGATTAAGCAACACTGAAGCTTTCTTT.

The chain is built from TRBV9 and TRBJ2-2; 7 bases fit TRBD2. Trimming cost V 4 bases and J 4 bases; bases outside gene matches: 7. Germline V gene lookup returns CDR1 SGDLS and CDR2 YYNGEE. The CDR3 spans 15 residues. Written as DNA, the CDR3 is TGTGCCAGCAGCCTCCGGGACTACTCCACCGGGGAGCTGTTTTTT. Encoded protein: CASSLRDYSTGELFF.